The rows below give T cell receptor beta chains drawn from one sample of a study of blood T cell repertoires in COVID-19. TCRdb's table, derived via immunoSEQ multiplex PCR, lists solely in-frame clones and lacks some. This table holds about 47,000 clones, about 88% found once. Sequencing input: peripheral blood. The source of these receptors is a man aged 45-60 years with acute or convalescent COVID-19. The CDR3 runs from the conserved cysteine through the conserved F or W. Rows give clone size only sometimes, using once, few, many, or a class for an expanded clone.

j_gene,abundance,v_gene,CDR3aa
TRBJ2-2,once,TRBV4-1,CASGQTNTGELFF
TRBJ1-2,.,TRBV12-5,CASGLVGDRGHTF
TRBJ1-1,few,TRBV6-5,CASNIYMNTEAFF
TRBJ2-5,.,TRBV5-5,CASSLELAGGRETQYF
TRBJ1-5,.,TRBV28,CASVLSGNQPQHF
TRBJ2-7,.,TRBV5-1,CASTPRGGVTYEQYF
TRBJ2-1,.,TRBV19,CASSQRAGGEQFF
TRBJ2-3,.,TRBV7-9,CASSLLGQPTDTQYF
TRBJ1-2,.,TRBV27,CASSFFPGAEDNYGYTF
TRBJ1-2,once,TRBV9,CASSVSGEPGPNYGYTF
TRBJ1-4,.,TRBV7-3,CASSSSGTNEKLFF
TRBJ1-5,.,TRBV4-1,CASSQAGTVNQPQHF
TRBJ2-7,.,TRBV25-1,CASSESGQGDYEQYF
TRBJ2-5,.,TRBV6-2/TRBV6-3,CASSYYPTGPDPHWHF
TRBJ2-5,.,TRBV19,CASSSLESGAQYF
TRBJ2-5,once,TRBV5-6,CASSPYRVQETQYF
TRBJ2-1,.,TRBV11-3,CASSLMAGNNEQFF
TRBJ1-5,.,TRBV2,CASSAGGTQPQHF
TRBJ2-3,.,TRBV4-1,CASSQSGLAGVTDTQYF
TRBJ2-3,few,TRBV28,CASSRRTSGRGADTQYF
TRBJ1-5,.,TRBV10-3,CAITRGLEQPQHF
TRBJ1-5,.,TRBV7-2,CASSLVGGTLSNQPQHF
TRBJ2-7,.,TRBV7-9,CASSLGGAGGNSYEQYF
TRBJ2-7,.,TRBV28,CASSSFSGRVSYEQYF
TRBJ1-1,.,TRBV28,CASSLLQGREAFF
TRBJ1-4,.,TRBV5-1,CASSLGQALNEKLFF
TRBJ2-5,.,TRBV6-1,CASSERGRQAKETQYF
TRBJ2-7,.,TRBV29-1,CSVRQPTYEQYF
TRBJ1-5,.,TRBV6-5,CASSSGQGNNQPQHF
TRBJ1-5,few,TRBV19,CASTTSGKQPQHF
TRBJ1-6,few,TRBV2,CASITGGQGSPLHF
TRBJ1-2,.,TRBV11-2,CASSLANVRGDYGYTF
TRBJ2-2,.,TRBV27,CASSPSPSGGDTGELFF
TRBJ2-6,.,TRBV11-2,CASSLGTNPYSGANVLTF
TRBJ2-2,.,TRBV4-2,CASSQGRGANTGELFF
TRBJ2-1,.,TRBV28,CASSLLSLASYNEQFF
TRBJ2-6,.,TRBV27,CASSLGAGANVLTF
TRBJ2-5,.,TRBV6-6,CASSYRPRGEETQYF
TRBJ2-2,once,TRBV7-2,CASSLLVETGELFF
TRBJ1-1,.,TRBV9,CASSVDGGLEAFF
TRBJ2-1,medium-sized,TRBV29-1,CSAERGGYNEQFF
TRBJ1-3,.,TRBV6-5,CASSRTGSGNTIYF